This entry lists 15 T cell receptor beta chains sequenced from one sample in a study of T cells after yellow fever vaccination. TCRdb processed the 5' RACE reads anew with MiXCR; each CDR3 protein has one entry. The sample yields 95,000 to 150,000 distinct CDR3 sequences, 15% seen once. The specimen was CD8+ T cells sorted from PBMCs, collected 5 days after the yellow fever booster vaccination. The receptors stem from a man between 18 and 29 years old who received the YFV17D yellow fever vaccine.

This clonotype has a handful of counts. This chain connects TRBV3-1 to TRBJ2-2, with a tentative D call TRBD1 (5 bases). Germline loops: CDR1 LGHDT, CDR2 YNNKEL (reference sequence). The CDR3 loop spans 17 amino acids. The V end lost 3 bases, the J end lost 6 bases, and 20 bases lay between the germline ends. CDR3 sequence reads: CASSHYADSTRSGELFF. Written as DNA, the CDR3 is TGTGCCAGCAGCCATTATGCAGACAGCACGAGGTCCGGGGAGCTGTTTTTT.

This clonotype came up once. The junction does not match germline at one end; this may be a read error. The chain employs TRBV9 and TRBJ2-1; D is perhaps TRBD2 (5 bases). Per germline, CDR1 SGDLS and CDR2 YYNGEE. This CDR3 spans 15 amino acids. CDR3 region: CASSVGERIYYEQFF. In DNA form, the CDR3 reads TGTGCCAGCAGCGTGGGAGAAAGGATCTACTATGAGCAGTTCTTC.

This clonotype has only a few counts. The V gene is TRBV13, the J gene TRBJ2-3; TRBD2 aligns across 8 bases. Per germline, CDR1 PRHDT and CDR2 FYEKMQ (reference sequence). The J segment lost 4 bases and the V segment lost 1 base, leaving 10 bases of the junction unmatched. The CDR3 length is 17 residues. The DNA for the CDR3 is TGTGCCAGCAGCTTAGTGGCGAACGCGGGGGGACCAGATACGCAGTATTTT. Encoded protein: CASSLVANAGGPDTQYF.

The chain combines TRBV25-1 with TRBJ2-2, with 7 bases aligning to TRBD1. In germline, CDR1 is MGHDK, CDR2 SYGVNS. The J segment lost 7 bases and the V segment lost 5 bases, leaving 7 bases of the junction unmatched. This CDR3 is 14 amino acids long. CDR3 DNA: TGTGCCAGCAGTCTCCAAAACAGGGGCGGGGAGCTGTTTTTT. Translated, it gives CASSLQNRGGELFF.

This clonotype was detected only a few times. This chain connects TRBV7-8 to TRBJ1-2; no firm D call. The CDR3 is 14 residues long. Germline CDR1 SGHVS, CDR2 FQNEAQ. Trimming took 2 bases from V and 1 from J, leaving 8 bases between them. The CDR3 spells CASSLKVDNYGYTF. DNA of the CDR3: TGTGCCAGCAGCTTAAAGGTGGATAACTATGGCTACACCTTC. The entire variable domain, with the rest obtained from reference TRBV7-8 and TRBJ1-2, is as follows: GAGVSQSPRYKVAKRGQDVALRCDPISGHVSLFWYQQALGQGPEFLTYFQNEAQLDKSGLPSDRFFAERPEGSVSTLKIQRTQQEDSAVYLCASSLKVDNYGYTFGSGTRLTVV.

In DNA, the CDR3 is TGTGCCAGCAGCGCGGGACAGGGCGATTCACCCCTCCACTTT. Its translation: CASSAGQGDSPLHF. V usage is TRBV9 and J usage is TRBJ1-6, with 9 bases aligning to TRBD1. The length of the CDR3 is 14 residues. Trimming cost V 3 bases and J 8 bases; bases outside gene matches: 3. Germline-derived CDR1 and CDR2 are SGDLS and YYNGEE.

In its sample, this clonotype was seen a few times. This chain links TRBV10-3 with TRBJ2-7; TRBD1 matches 9 bases. The CDR3 is 14 residues long. Germline V lookup: CDR1 ENHRY, CDR2 SYGVKD. V was clipped by 2 bases and J by 12 bases; unmatched bases: 11. CDR3 residues: CAISERIGTGSWYF. The CDR3 DNA reads TGTGCCATCAGTGAGAGAATCGGGACAGGGAGCTGGTACTTC.

The rearrangement joins TRBV4-1 to TRBJ1-2, with a tentative D call TRBD1 (5 bases). With 2 bases removed from V and 1 base from J, the gap between germline ends came to 14 bases. CDR3 length equals 16 residues. CDR1 and CDR2 from the germline V gene are MGHRA and YSYEKL. The CDR3 loop reads CASSQPAQGFNYGYTF. The CDR3 nucleotides are TGCGCCAGCAGCCAACCCGCCCAGGGATTTAACTATGGCTACACCTTC.

This rearrangement joins TRBV4-3 to TRBJ2-3, with D perhaps matching TRBD2 (5 bases). The CDR3 is 15 residues long. Trimming took 3 bases from V and 9 from J, leaving 19 bases between them. CDR1 is LGHNA, CDR2 YSLEER, per germline. CDR3 nucleotides: TGCGCCAGCAGCCACAAACTAGAGTCGGGGTGGACGCAGTATTTT. Protein sequence: CASSHKLESGWTQYF.

This clonotype was found a few times. CDR3 region: CASSEGLAGVIANTGELFF. DNA for the CDR3: TGTGCCAGCAGTGAGGGACTAGCGGGGGTTATCGCGAACACCGGGGAGCTGTTTTTT. The rearrangement joins TRBV2 to TRBJ2-2; 14 positions match TRBD2. Looked up from germline, CDR1 is SNHLY and CDR2 is FYNNEI. The ends lost 3 bases at V and 0 bases at J; junction bases unmatched: 6. This CDR3 contains 19 residues.

V and J are TRBV12-3 or TRBV12-4 and TRBJ1-1; D is uncertain. The CDR3 is 11 residues long. V was cut by 8 bases and J by 2 bases, with 6 bases left in between. CDR3 amino acids: CASGFNTEAFF. In DNA form, the CDR3 reads TGTGCCAGCGGCTTTAACACTGAAGCTTTCTTT.

This clonotype came up a few times. V is TRBV4-1 and J is TRBJ1-1; D possibly corresponds to TRBD1 (6 bases). The V and J ends lost 1 base and 5 bases respectively, with 11 bases between them. The CDR3 is made up of 14 amino acids. The germline CDR1 and CDR2 sequences are MGHRA and YSYEKL. This CDR3 is CASSQGTGRTEAFF. The CDR3, as DNA: TGCGCCAGCAGCCAAGGTACAGGGAGGACTGAAGCTTTCTTT.

This clonotype was counted a few times. V and J are TRBV27 and TRBJ2-7; D is uncertain. V was shortened by 2 bases and J by 2 bases, with 7 bases between the two germline ends. The CDR3 consists of 13 residues. Germline CDR1 MNHEY, CDR2 SMNVEV (reference sequence). This chain's CDR3 is CASSLNGAYEQYF. The CDR3 DNA reads as TGTGCCAGCAGTTTAAATGGTGCCTACGAGCAGTACTTC.

This chain connects TRBV19 to TRBJ2-3; D not resolved. Germline V CDR1 and CDR2: LNHDA, SQIVND (reference sequence). Trimming took 1 base from V and 0 from J, leaving 8 bases between them. The CDR3 contains 15 residues. CDR3 DNA: TGTGCCAGTAGTATAGGTACTACTAGCACAGATACGCAGTATTTT. Its protein product is CASSIGTTSTDTQYF.

This clonotype was detected only a few times. The V call is TRBV29-1, the J call TRBJ2-3, with TRBD2 identical over 7 bases. Germline CDR1 SQVTM, CDR2 ANQGSEA. The junction had 8 bases not matched to a gene; V was cut back by 1 base and J by 4 bases. The CDR3 length is 15 residues. CDR3 DNA sequence: TGCAGCGTTGAAGGCCCACCCCGGGGGGCAGATACGCAGTATTTT. It codes for CSVEGPPRGADTQYF.